This T cell receptor beta chain is from a study of beta chain features in type 1 diabetes. Background on the study: Patient and healthy donor groups were alike in age, gender and cell yields. Whole-study results and caveats: For cells with high TCR expression, cDNA sequencing could yield over-representation. There was a moderate but significant shortening of TCRB CDR3s in all four CD4+ subsets of Type 1 diabetes patients. Individuals with type 1 diabetes displayed fewer insertions and more deletions at VDJ junctions.

All of the isolated RNA was reverse transcribed, so expressed TCRB transcripts were sequenced. Repertoires were generated with immunoSEQ multiplex PCR, while TCRdb's copy carries only in-frame clones and drops some. The sample comprises hundreds of thousands of clones, roughly an eighth of which are singletons, and approximately 0.02% rests with the top ten. By way of CD45RO/CCR7/CD25/CD127/CD95/CD27, the CD4+ regulatory, stem cell-like memory, central memory and naive cells were sorted. About this clone itself: The antigen is not known.

This CDR3 is 13 amino acids long. J lost 1 base, V lost 6 bases, and 2 bases had no gene match. CDR1 is MNHNY and CDR2 is SVGAGI in the germline V gene (reference sequence). Sequenced input: naive CD4+ T cells from blood. This TCR was recovered from a man younger than 35 with type 1 diabetes. V is TRBV6-6 and J is TRBJ2-7; the match to TRBD2 covers 8 bases. The CDR3 protein is CASSGGESYEQYF. The CDR3 region has the DNA TGTGCCAGCAGCGGGGGGGAATCCTACGAGCAGTACTTC.